The following is a T cell receptor (beta chain) sequence with its context. The antigen this receptor binds is unknown. No clone much larger than this one lies a single base away; base qualities are absent. This sample was included in a study of T cells in tuberculosis (dated by TCRdb to about 2018). The study in broad terms: To characterize T cells specific for the mycobacterial lipid antigen glucose monomycolate (GMM), the study used CD1B tetramers together with high-throughput TCR immunosequencing. IGRA-negative adolescents, IGRA-positive adolescents with latent tuberculosis and adults with active tuberculosis, about nine per group, were compared in a South African clinical cohort.

At study entry, a tuberculin skin test and the QuantiFERON-TB GOLD In-Tube IGRA were used to screen adolescents for latent tuberculosis infection. Immunosequencing was performed on unsorted cryopreserved PBMC, with 90,000 to 100,000 T cells per clinical donor covered on average. Eleven high schools in the Worcester region of the Western Cape, South Africa, served as enrollment sites for adolescents aged 12 to 18 years. Ten M. tuberculosis-infected adolescents and about 10 uninfected adolescents were selected, with the two groups matched for age and sex. Adolescent PBMC were isolated from freshly drawn heparinized blood by density centrifugation and cryopreserved. The CDR3 measures 14 amino acids from cysteine to phenylalanine. Just CDR3 DNA is preserved here, 42 bases in frame from base 1. The junction shows trimming of 2 bases on V and 1 base on J, plus 8 bases between the germline ends. CDR1 MNHEY and CDR2 SVGAGI are derived from the germline V gene.

General study outcomes and caveats: Clinical samples were chosen by availability of cryopreserved specimens, and active tuberculosis cases were adults while controls were adolescents. The smaller NN-distances in active tuberculosis patients were driven in part by shorter CDR3-alpha lengths, while the difference seen for TCR-beta was not statistically significant. With the diverse GMM-specific repertoire as input, a classifier achieved around 90% accuracy (AUROC 0.75 to 0.9), whereas GEM motif frequencies as input gave approximately 74% accuracy. Active tuberculosis TCR-alpha repertoires showed smaller mean NN-distances to GMM-specific TCRs than IGRA-negative controls, suggesting clonal expansion of these TCRs.

TCR libraries were generated with the immunoSEQ multiplex PCR assay, using TCR-beta and/or TCR-alpha/delta assays for each sample. The amplified TCR libraries were sequenced on the Illumina high-throughput platform. As for how the authors treated the data: Clustering and dimensionality reduction relied on pairwise TCRdist distances among GMM-specific receptors from T cells that were either sorted ex vivo or expanded in vitro. Each clinical repertoire received a mean NN-distance score, defined as the average TCRdist to the nearest 10% of tetramer-positive reference sequences. GEM TCR motif frequency was calculated as the fraction of unique TCRs that matched known GEM sequences by V/J usage and CDR3 length. Active tuberculosis was classified by linear discriminant analysis with leave-one-out cross-validation, implemented in scikit-learn. Entries here come from immuneACCESS through TCRdb and include only in-frame sequences with V and J called. Some clones fail to appear in such tables; in the studies checked, an unresolved V gene covers under half of the shortfall, and the cause of the remainder is unknown. V and J calls and clone size come straight from that table; D and trimming were deduced from the DNA. This sample has some 31,000 clones in its table, and roughly 95% of those were observed once. 2% to 2.5% of the sample is in the top ten clones.

The rearrangement joined TRBV6-5 to TRBJ1-1; a tentative D match to TRBD1 spans 6 bases. Material for sequencing was PBMCs. The receptor's source is a donor aged 10-29 years with latent tuberculosis or without tuberculosis infection. For the CDR3, the sequence is CASSYRGQNTEAFF. At the DNA level, the sequence is TGTGCCAGCAGTTACAGGGGACAGAACACTGAAGCTTTCTTT.